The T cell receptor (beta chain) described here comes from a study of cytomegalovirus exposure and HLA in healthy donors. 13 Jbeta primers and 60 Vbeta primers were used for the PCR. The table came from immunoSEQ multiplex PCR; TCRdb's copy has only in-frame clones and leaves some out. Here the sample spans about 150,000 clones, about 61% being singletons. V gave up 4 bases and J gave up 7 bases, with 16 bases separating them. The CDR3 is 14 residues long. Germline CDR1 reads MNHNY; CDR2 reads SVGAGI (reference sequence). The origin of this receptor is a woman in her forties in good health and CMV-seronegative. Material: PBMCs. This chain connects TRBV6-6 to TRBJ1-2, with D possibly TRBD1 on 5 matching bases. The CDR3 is CASSSRGGEGGYTF. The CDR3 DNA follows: TGTGCCAGCAGTTCCCGGGGGGGGGAGGGTGGCTACACCTTC.